Below, 19 T cell receptor beta chains from the same sample are listed, as sequenced in a study of PD-1 blockade in mismatch repair-deficient tumors. Sequenced by immunoSEQ multiplex PCR; TCRdb stores in-frame clones only, minus some. In the table there are about 67,000 clones, approximately 82% of which are singletons. Source: peripheral blood, taken 2 weeks after starting pembrolizumab. Every receptor here comes from an adult with mismatch repair-deficient cancer.

The chain recombines TRBV19 with TRBJ1-4, with 7 bases fitting TRBD1. V was pared by 6 bases and J by 2 bases, with 9 bases of the junction left unmatched. In germline, CDR1 is LNHDA, CDR2 SQIVND (reference sequence). The length of the CDR3 is 16 residues. Here the CDR3 DNA reads TGTGCCAGTAGCCAACAGGGGTTTAGGACTAATGAAAAACTGTTTTTT. Protein product: CASSQQGFRTNEKLFF.

On this clone: Other DNA sequences from this sample encode an identical CDR3 as well. The chain has TRBV18 and TRBJ1-1; 8 nucleotides line up with TRBD1. Trimming removed 3 bases from V and 3 bases from J; junction bases left unmatched: 0. The germline gives CDR1 KGHSH, CDR2 LQKENI. This CDR3 is 13 amino acids long. The CDR3 is CASSPGQDTEAFF. In DNA, the CDR3 is TGTGCCAGCTCACCGGGACAGGACACTGAAGCTTTCTTT.

V is TRBV7-2 and J is TRBJ1-3; TRBD1 is a possible D gene (6 bases). The CDR3 is made up of 16 amino acids. V lost 5 bases and J lost 4, with 18 bases in between. The V gene's germline CDR1 is SGHTA and CDR2 FQGNSA. The CDR3 bases are TGTGCCAGCAGCCCCGCGCCGGGGGCCGCGGGAAACACCATATATTTT. It encodes CASSPAPGAAGNTIYF.

CDR3 sequence reads: CASSPPRNRGEYNEQFF. Here the CDR3 DNA reads TGTGCCAGCTCACCACCGAGGAACAGGGGGGAGTACAATGAGCAGTTCTTC. The rearrangement uses TRBV18 and TRBJ2-1; 8 nucleotides match TRBD1. This CDR3 comprises 17 residues. V shed 0 bases and J 4 bases; nucleotides not matched to a gene: 8. CDR1 is KGHSH, CDR2 LQKENI, per germline.

This clone was observed a handful of times. The chain links TRBV5-4 to TRBJ2-1; 9 bases align to TRBD2. The CDR3 has 13 residues. Germline values: CDR1 SGHNT, CDR2 YYREEE (reference sequence). The ends lost 4 bases at V and 10 bases at J; junction bases unmatched: 6. The CDR3 is CASSLIAGVEQFF. The CDR3 DNA reads as TGTGCCAGCAGCCTCATAGCGGGAGTGGAGCAGTTCTTC. Full variable domain (outside the CDR3, taken from reference TRBV5-4 and TRBJ2-1): ETGVTQSPTHLIKTRGQQVTLRCSSQSGHNTVSWYQQALGQGPQFIFQYYREEENGRGNFPPRFSGLQFPNYSSELNVNALELDDSALYLCASSLIAGVEQFFGPGTRLTVL.

In this sample, this clone turned up a few times. The rearrangement joins TRBV10-2 to TRBJ1-3; no clear D. The CDR3 spans 15 residues. V lost 4 bases to trimming and J lost 0 bases, with 10 bases between them. CDR1 and CDR2 (germline): WSHSY, SAAADI. CDR3 loop: CASSVSVSSGNTIYF. DNA of the CDR3: TGCGCCAGCAGTGTCAGTGTTAGCTCTGGAAACACCATATATTTT.

The V call is TRBV7-9, the J call TRBJ1-1; D is unclear. Germline V gene sequence: CDR1 SEHNR, CDR2 FQNEAQ (reference sequence). The CDR3 is 15 amino acids. V was clipped by 3 bases and J by 2 bases, with 13 bases between them. In nucleotides, the CDR3 is TGTGCCAGCAGCTTCAGGCCCCTGCTTAACACTGAAGCTTTCTTT. As protein: CASSFRPLLNTEAFF.

The chain carries TRBV6-1 and TRBJ2-5; 9 bases match TRBD1. The CDR3 contains 13 residues. Germline values: CDR1 MNHNS, CDR2 SASEGT. Unmatched junction bases numbered 2, after V lost 6 bases and J lost 3 bases. The CDR3 loop is CASRWTGEETQYF. The CDR3 DNA reads as TGTGCCAGCAGATGGACAGGGGAAGAGACCCAGTACTTC.

This CDR3 is CASSPSGSRQFF. The CDR3, as DNA: TGCGCCAGCAGCCCGAGCGGGAGTCGGCAGTTCTTC. The chain couples TRBV10-1 to TRBJ2-1; 8 bases are a match to TRBD2. V shed 6 bases and J 12 bases; nucleotides not matched to a gene: 7. The CDR3 spans 12 residues. Looked up from germline, CDR1 is WNHNN and CDR2 is SYGVQD (reference sequence).

V and J are TRBV7-9 and TRBJ1-1, with 9 bases fitting TRBD1. After removal of 4 bases from V and 0 bases from J, the junction contained 3 bases not matched to a gene. CDR1 and CDR2 (germline): SEHNR, FQNEAQ (reference sequence). The CDR3 is 15 amino acids. DNA of the CDR3: TGTGCCAGCAGCTCAGGGACAGGGTTGAACACTGAAGCTTTCTTT. It codes for CASSSGTGLNTEAFF. Combining the CDR3 with reference TRBV7-9 and TRBJ1-1 gives the whole variable domain DTGVSQNPRHKITKRGQNVTFRCDPISEHNRLYWYRQTLGQGPEFLTYFQNEAQLEKSRLLSDRFSAERPKGSFSTLEIQRTEQGDSAMYLCASSSGTGLNTEAFFGQGTRLTVV.

The chain links TRBV19 to TRBJ1-5; 9 positions agree with TRBD1. Germline V gene sequence: CDR1 LNHDA, CDR2 SQIVND (reference sequence). V lost 7 bases to trimming and J lost 6 bases; unmatched junction nucleotides: 13. This CDR3 comprises 16 residues. The CDR3 here is CASIPVAGTGTQPQHF. The CDR3 bases are TGTGCCAGTATTCCTGTGGCCGGGACAGGGACTCAGCCCCAGCATTTT.

The chain recombines TRBV9 with TRBJ1-4; no definite D call. With 0 bases removed from V and 4 bases from J, the gap between germline ends came to 10 bases. This CDR3 contains 15 residues. Germline CDR1 and CDR2: SGDLS and YYNGEE. CDR3 amino acids: CASSVGGSNNEKLFF. In DNA, the CDR3 is TGTGCCAGCAGCGTAGGCGGAAGTAATAATGAAAAACTGTTTTTT.

The CDR3 nucleotides are TGTGCCAGCAGCGTTACGGGACCTTATGGCTACACCTTC. Translating it yields CASSVTGPYGYTF. The V call is TRBV11-2, the J call TRBJ1-2, with a tentative D call TRBD1 (5 bases). V was cut by 5 bases and J by 5 bases, with 12 bases left in between. In germline, CDR1 is SGHAT, CDR2 FQNNGV. The CDR3 is 13 amino acids.

The chain joins TRBV27 to TRBJ1-5, with a possible D match to TRBD1 (5 bases). Trimming cost V 5 bases and J 6 bases, with 14 bases left between them. There are 14 residues in the CDR3. Germline V gene data show CDR1 as MNHEY and CDR2 as SMNVEV (reference sequence). The chain's CDR3 is CASSVGGDVQPQHF. The CDR3 region has the DNA TGTGCCAGCAGTGTAGGTGGGGACGTTCAGCCCCAGCATTTT.

The V call is TRBV30, the J call TRBJ2-1; 10 bases agree with TRBD1. The CDR3 is made up of 14 amino acids. The trim removed 5 bases at V and 9 bases at J, leaving 10 bases unmatched. Germline V gene data show CDR1 as GTSNPN and CDR2 as SVGIG (reference sequence). The CDR3 loop is CAWSRGTGVSEQFF. The CDR3 DNA follows: TGTGCCTGGTCCAGGGGGACAGGGGTATCTGAGCAGTTCTTC.

This clone was found once. The CDR3 is CATSRANTGQQETQYF. CDR3 DNA: TGTGCCACCAGCAGAGCGAATACGGGACAGCAAGAGACCCAGTACTTC. This chain joins TRBV15 and TRBJ2-5; 7 bases match TRBD1. The germline gives CDR1 LNHNV, CDR2 YYDKDF (reference sequence). V lost 1 base and J lost 2; bases outside the gene matches: 7. The CDR3 has 16 residues.

The sample holds one count of this clone. This chain uses TRBV5-4 with TRBJ2-7; D is perhaps TRBD2 (6 bases). Germline V gene sequence: CDR1 SGHNT, CDR2 YYREEE (reference sequence). The CDR3 runs 17 residues. V was pared by 0 bases and J by 0 bases, with 16 bases between. CDR3 loop: CASSLAASVYTSYEQYF. The DNA for the CDR3 is TGTGCCAGCAGCTTGGCGGCTAGCGTATACACCTCCTACGAGCAGTACTTC.

The chain is built from TRBV4-1 and TRBJ2-3, with TRBD2 matching 7 bases. The CDR3 covers 16 residues. CDR1 MGHRA and CDR2 YSYEKL come from the germline V gene. Trimming cost V 4 bases and J 4 bases; bases outside gene matches: 11. As DNA, the CDR3 is TGCGCCAGCAGCCCCACCGGGGCGGGAGAGGCAGATACGCAGTATTTT. Its protein is CASSPTGAGEADTQYF.

The chain has TRBV7-2 and TRBJ1-1; D may be TRBD1 (5 bases). The CDR3 runs to 14 residues. CDR1 and CDR2 (germline): SGHTA, FQGNSA. V lost 5 bases and J 6 bases, leaving 16 bases between the germline ends. The DNA for the CDR3 is TGTGCCAGCAGCACCCGGGGCTTGTCGTCTGAAGCTTTCTTT. Amino acid sequence: CASSTRGLSSEAFF.